These T cell receptor beta chains were read from a single sample in a study of cytomegalovirus exposure and HLA in healthy donors. Produced via immunoSEQ multiplex PCR; TCRdb's table is partial and in-frame only. Among more than 100,000 clones listed, roughly 71% were seen once. The sequencing input was PBMCs. The receptors were sampled from a woman aged 40 to 50 in good health and CMV-seronegative. The CDR3 runs from the conserved cysteine through the conserved F or W. D genes are given only for firm matches. Size is stated for part of the rows, as once, few or many counts, or as a class when the clone is expanded.

v_gene	d_gene	abundance	j_gene	CDR3nt	CDR3aa
TRBV9	NA	NA	TRBJ1-1	TGTGCCAGCAGCGCGGCAAGCGTAATGAACACTGAAGCTTTCTTT	CASSAASVMNTEAFF
TRBV6-1	NA	NA	TRBJ2-5	TGTGCCAGCAGTGAAGGGGAGTTGGAGTCGGAGACCCAGTACTTC	CASSEGELESETQYF
TRBV6-6	NA	NA	TRBJ1-2	TGTGCCAGCAGCTACCAAGGGGGGGCAAAAGACTATGGCTACACCTTC	CASSYQGGAKDYGYTF
TRBV5-1	TRBD1	NA	TRBJ1-3	TGCGCCAGCAGCTTAACAGGGGGGTCTATCTCTTGGTTATCTGGAAACACCATATATTTT	CASSLTGGSISWLSGNTIYF
TRBV7-2	TRBD2	NA	TRBJ2-2	TGTGCCAGCAGCTCGACACTAGCGGGAGTCACCGGGGAGCTGTTTTTT	CASSSTLAGVTGELFF
TRBV7-9	NA	NA	TRBJ1-4	TGTGCCAGCAGCTTACGATCCCGGGGTGAAAAACTGTTTTTT	CASSLRSRGEKLFF
TRBV10-3	TRBD1	NA	TRBJ1-2	TGTGCCATGGGAGGTACAGGGGGCGGCTATGGCTACACCTTC	CAMGGTGGGYGYTF
TRBV2	NA	NA	TRBJ2-3	TGTGCCAGCGACGGACAGGGAGGGAGCACAGATACGCAGTATTTT	CASDGQGGSTDTQYF
TRBV6-5	NA	NA	TRBJ1-2	TGTGCCAGCAGTTGGACTCCGGGGGTGACGACTTATGGCTACACCTTC	CASSWTPGVTTYGYTF
TRBV25-1	NA	NA	TRBJ1-2	TGTGCCCATTTAGATGGCTACACCTTC	CAHLDGYTF
TRBV19	TRBD2	NA	TRBJ2-5	TGTGCCAGTACCGGTGATGTGGGGGGGTGGGAGACCCAGTACTTC	CASTGDVGGWETQYF
TRBV14	TRBD1	NA	TRBJ2-1	TGTGCCAGCAGCCAAGAGACAGGGGGGTGGTATGAGCAGTTCTTC	CASSQETGGWYEQFF
TRBV7-2	NA	once	TRBJ2-7	TGTGCCAGCAGTTTCTCTCGGGGAGCGCAAGAGCAGTACTTC	CASSFSRGAQEQYF
TRBV29-1	NA	NA	TRBJ2-5	TGCAGCGTTGGCCTTGGGGGCCCTGAGACCCAGTACTTC	CSVGLGGPETQYF
TRBV5-1	NA	few	TRBJ1-2	TGCGCCAGCAGCTTTGATCTAAACTATGGCTACACCTTC	CASSFDLNYGYTF
TRBV4-1	TRBD1	NA	TRBJ2-3	TGCGCCAGCAGCCAAGTGGCGGACAGGGCACTACCGGGTACGCAGTATTTT	CASSQVADRALPGTQYF
TRBV7-9	TRBD2	NA	TRBJ2-1	TGTGCCAGCAGCCTCACCTTAGCGGGGAAAGGAGCCGAGCAGTTCTTC	CASSLTLAGKGAEQFF
TRBV29-1	TRBD1	NA	TRBJ2-5	TGCAGCGTTGACAGGGGGCAAGAGACCCAGTACTTC	CSVDRGQETQYF
TRBV25-1	NA	NA	TRBJ2-2	TGTGCCAGCAGCCAGGCGGGGCGCACCGGGGAGCTGTTTTTT	CASSQAGRTGELFF
TRBV9	NA	NA	TRBJ1-2	TGTGCCAGCAGCGTAGGTCCTTCTAACTATGGCTACACCTTC	CASSVGPSNYGYTF
TRBV29-1	NA	NA	TRBJ2-5	TGCAGCGTTGACCGAACAGGCCAAGAGACCCAGTACTTC	CSVDRTGQETQYF
TRBV4-3	NA	NA	TRBJ1-6	TGCGCCAGCAGCCAAGATACGAGTTCACCCCTCCACTTT	CASSQDTSSPLHF
TRBV19	TRBD2	NA	TRBJ2-7	TGTGCCACCAGCGGGGGGGCGCGTTACGAGCAGTACTTC	CATSGGARYEQYF
TRBV27	NA	NA	TRBJ2-1	TGTGCCAGCAGTGTGGCGAAGGGAGTCTACAATGAGCAGTTCTTC	CASSVAKGVYNEQFF
TRBV19	NA	NA	TRBJ2-5	TGTGCCAGTAGTATGGCAATAGGCGGGACCCAGTACTTC	CASSMAIGGTQYF
TRBV28	TRBD1	NA	TRBJ1-1	TGTGCCAGCAGCGTAAAGCGCAGGGGGAACATGAACACTGAAGCTTTCTTT	CASSVKRRGNMNTEAFF
TRBV14	NA	few	TRBJ2-7	TGTGCCAGCAGCCAAGTTACAGGGGGGGAGAGCTACGAGCAGTACTTC	CASSQVTGGESYEQYF
TRBV5-1	NA	NA	TRBJ2-7	TGCGCCAGCAGCTTGGGGGCCGGGACTCTTTCCGAGCAGTACTTC	CASSLGAGTLSEQYF
TRBV19	NA	NA	TRBJ2-7	TGTGCCAGTAGTCCTCCTCCGGGACAAAGGGAGCAGTACTTC	CASSPPPGQREQYF
TRBV7-3	TRBD1	NA	TRBJ2-2	TGTGCCAGCAGCCATCGAGGCCGGACAGGGAACACCGGGGAGCTGTTTTTT	CASSHRGRTGNTGELFF
TRBV6-5	TRBD1	NA	TRBJ2-7	TGTGCCAGCAGGGGACAGCTGGACGAGCAGTACTTC	CASRGQLDEQYF
TRBV11-2	NA	NA	TRBJ1-2	TGTGCCAGCAGCTTAGTAGCAGGGGCTATCGACTATGGCTACACCTTC	CASSLVAGAIDYGYTF
TRBV18	NA	NA	TRBJ1-5	TGTGCCAGCTCACCAGGCGGACACTATCAGCCCCAGCATTTT	CASSPGGHYQPQHF
TRBV5-8	TRBD2	NA	TRBJ2-1	TGTGCCAGCAGCTTGGGATCAGGACTAGCGGGGGGGCGCTCCTACAATGAGCAGTTCTTC	CASSLGSGLAGGRSYNEQFF
TRBV6-5	NA	NA	TRBJ1-4	TGTGCCAGCAGTTACTCGCCGGGACTCCAAAATGAAAAACTGTTTTTT	CASSYSPGLQNEKLFF
TRBV7-6	TRBD1	NA	TRBJ2-1	TGTGCCAGCAGCCCACGAGAGGACAGGGTTGGTGATGAGCAGTTCTTC	CASSPREDRVGDEQFF
TRBV14	NA	NA	TRBJ1-2	TGTGCCAGCAGCCAAGAGCAAACAGGGCCCAGTACCTTC	CASSQEQTGPSTF
TRBV5-1	TRBD2	NA	TRBJ2-3	TGCGCCAGCAGCTATCCGGGACTAGCGGGGGGGGTGGATACGCAGTATTTT	CASSYPGLAGGVDTQYF
TRBV7-9	TRBD2	NA	TRBJ2-3	TGTGCCAGCAGCTCATCCTTACGGGGGGGCGGGACAGATACGCAGTATTTT	CASSSSLRGGGTDTQYF
TRBV7-2	NA	NA	TRBJ2-6	TGTGCCAGCAGCGAGCGGGCCTCTGGGGCCAACGTCCTGACTTTC	CASSERASGANVLTF
TRBV5-1	TRBD1	NA	TRBJ1-5	TGCGCCAGCAGCCGACAGGGGGGGAATCAGCCCCAGCATTTT	CASSRQGGNQPQHF
TRBV2	TRBD2	medium-sized	TRBJ2-7	TGTGCCAGCAGTGTGGGGACTAGGGTCTACGAGCAGTACTTC	CASSVGTRVYEQYF
TRBV5-6	NA	once	TRBJ1-1	TGTGCCAGCTCTCGGTTGAACACTGAAGCTTTCTTT	CASSRLNTEAFF
TRBV19	NA	NA	TRBJ1-2	TGTGCCAGTAGTATCGACAGTTCTTATGGCTACACCTTC	CASSIDSSYGYTF
TRBV6-5	NA	NA	TRBJ1-2	TGTGCCAGCAGAGGGGCAGAGAACTATGGCTACACCTTC	CASRGAENYGYTF
TRBV28	TRBD1	NA	TRBJ2-7	TGTGCCAGCAGTTTGGGAACCGGGACAGGGAACGAGCAGTACTTC	CASSLGTGTGNEQYF
TRBV5-6	TRBD1	NA	TRBJ1-1	TGTGCCAGCAGCTTTACAGGGGCTGAAGCTTTCTTT	CASSFTGAEAFF
TRBV2	NA	NA	TRBJ2-7	TGTGCCAGTTATGGGACAAAGTCCTACGAGCAGTACTTC	CASYGTKSYEQYF
TRBV6-6	NA	NA	TRBJ2-7	TGTGCCAGCAGTCGGGAATCCTACGAGCAGTACTTC	CASSRESYEQYF
TRBV6-4	TRBD2	NA	TRBJ2-3	TGTGCCAGCAGTGAATCTAGCGGGGGGGCAGATACGCAGTATTTT	CASSESSGGADTQYF
TRBV7-6	TRBD1	once	TRBJ2-1	TGTGCCAGCAGCCAATATTACAGGGGCCGGCTAGGCGGTGAGCAGTTCTTC	CASSQYYRGRLGGEQFF
TRBV9	TRBD1	NA	TRBJ1-5	TGTGCCAGCAGCGTCGGTGACACAGGGGGTCAGCCCCAGCATTTT	CASSVGDTGGQPQHF
TRBV6-6	NA	NA	TRBJ2-7	TGTGCCAGCAGTCTACCCGCGGACAGCTACGAGCAGTACTTC	CASSLPADSYEQYF
TRBV5-1	NA	once	TRBJ1-1	TGCGCCAGCAGCCGCGGACAGAACTGTGAAGCTTTCTTT	CASSRGQNCEAFF
TRBV19	NA	NA	TRBJ1-2	TGTGCCAGTAGTGCGGGTCTCCAGTGGGCCTATGGCTACACCTTC	CASSAGLQWAYGYTF
TRBV7-9	TRBD1	NA	TRBJ1-1	TGTGCCAGCAGCTTCTCGGACAGGGACGAAGCTTTCTTT	CASSFSDRDEAFF
TRBV5-1	NA	NA	TRBJ1-2	TGCGCCAGCAGCTTGACAACAGGGCCCAGCGGCCTCTATGGCTACACCTTC	CASSLTTGPSGLYGYTF
TRBV19	TRBD1	NA	TRBJ1-1	TGTGCCAGTGCTACAGGGGCAGAGGGCACTGAAGCTTTCTTT	CASATGAEGTEAFF
TRBV5-4	TRBD1	NA	TRBJ1-2	TGTGCCACCCATCTTGGTGGGACAGGGGACCGTGGCTACACCTTC	CATHLGGTGDRGYTF